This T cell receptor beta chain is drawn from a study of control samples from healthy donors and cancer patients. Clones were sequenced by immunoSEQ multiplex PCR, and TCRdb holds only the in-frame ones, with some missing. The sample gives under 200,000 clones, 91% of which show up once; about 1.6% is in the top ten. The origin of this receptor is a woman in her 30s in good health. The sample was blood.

The CDR3 reads CAISESGWETQYF. DNA of the CDR3: TGTGCCATCAGTGAGTCGGGGTGGGAGACCCAGTACTTC. V and J are TRBV10-3 and TRBJ2-5, with no clear D. V was shortened by 0 bases and J by 5 bases, with 7 bases between the two germline ends. CDR3 length: 13 residues. Looked up from germline, CDR1 is ENHRY and CDR2 is SYGVKD.